The following is a T cell receptor beta chain sequence with its context. CDR3 length: 15 residues. The V gene lost 5 bases and the J gene lost 7 bases, with 15 bases spanning the gap. The germline V gene encodes CDR1 SGHVS and CDR2 FNYEAQ. This sample was taken from a study of blood T cell repertoires in COVID-19. Study members were between roughly 18 and 100 years old and lived in fewer than 30 US regions. Profiling relied on immunoSEQ multiplex PCR, and the TCRdb table lists in-frame clones only, not all of them. The sample has fewer than 350,000 clones; roughly 85% are singletons. V is TRBV7-6 and J is TRBJ1-6; D is possibly TRBD1 (6 bases). Input material: PBMCs or T cells enriched from blood (not recorded which). The TCR comes from a woman in her 40s who had recovered from COVID-19. CDR3 nucleotides: TGTGCCAGCAGCCCAACAGGGTCAAACAATTCACCCCTCCACTTT. Translation: CASSPTGSNNSPLHF. The variable domain in full, with the rest retrieved from reference TRBV7-6 and TRBJ1-6, is GAGVSQSPRYKVTKRGQDVALRCDPISGHVSLYWYRQALGQGPEFLTYFNYEAQQDKSGLPNDRFSAERPEGSISTLTIQRTEQRDSAMYRCASSPTGSNNSPLHFGNGTRLTVT.